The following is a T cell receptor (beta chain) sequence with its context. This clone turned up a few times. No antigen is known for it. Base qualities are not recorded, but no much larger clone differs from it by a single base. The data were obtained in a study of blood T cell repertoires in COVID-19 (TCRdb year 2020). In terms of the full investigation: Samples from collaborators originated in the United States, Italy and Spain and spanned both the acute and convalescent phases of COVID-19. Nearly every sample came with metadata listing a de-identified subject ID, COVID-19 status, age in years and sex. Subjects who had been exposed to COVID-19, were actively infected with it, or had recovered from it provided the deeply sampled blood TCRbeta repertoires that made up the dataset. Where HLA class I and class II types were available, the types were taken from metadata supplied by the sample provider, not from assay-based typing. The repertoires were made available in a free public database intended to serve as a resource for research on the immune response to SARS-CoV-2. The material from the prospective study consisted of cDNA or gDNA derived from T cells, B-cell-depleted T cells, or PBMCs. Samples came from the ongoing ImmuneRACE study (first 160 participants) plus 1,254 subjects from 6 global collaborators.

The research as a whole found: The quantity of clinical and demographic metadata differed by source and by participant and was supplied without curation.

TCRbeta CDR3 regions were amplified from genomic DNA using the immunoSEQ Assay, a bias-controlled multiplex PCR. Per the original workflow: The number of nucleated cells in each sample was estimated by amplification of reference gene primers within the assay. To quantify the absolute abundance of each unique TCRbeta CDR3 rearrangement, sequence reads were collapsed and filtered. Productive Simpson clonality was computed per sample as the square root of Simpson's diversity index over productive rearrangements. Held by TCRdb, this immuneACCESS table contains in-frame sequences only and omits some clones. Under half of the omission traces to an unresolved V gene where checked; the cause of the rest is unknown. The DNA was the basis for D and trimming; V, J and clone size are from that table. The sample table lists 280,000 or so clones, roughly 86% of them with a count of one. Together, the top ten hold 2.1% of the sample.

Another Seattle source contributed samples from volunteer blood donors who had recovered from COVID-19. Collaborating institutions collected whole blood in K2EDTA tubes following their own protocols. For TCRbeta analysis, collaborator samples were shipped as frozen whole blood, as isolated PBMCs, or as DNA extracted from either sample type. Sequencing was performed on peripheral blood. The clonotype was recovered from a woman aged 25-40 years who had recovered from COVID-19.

The DNA is TGTGCCAGTAGTCCCCGGACAGCCTACGAGCAGTACTTC. It codes for CASSPRTAYEQYF. The chain is assembled from TRBV19 and TRBJ2-7, with a tentative D gene TRBD1 over 6 matching bases. The germline V gene (reference sequence) supplies CDR1 LNHDA and CDR2 SQIVND. Reading from cysteine to phenylalanine, the CDR3 counts 13 amino acids. Kept here is only the CDR3 DNA, which spans 39 bases and is read in frame from base 1. The junction carries 10 bases between V and J, which are trimmed by 5 bases and 2 bases respectively.